The text below deals with one TCR beta chain. CDR1 is SGHNT and CDR2 is YENEEA in the germline V gene. The CDR3 runs to 11 residues. Trimming shortened V by 11 bases and J by 8 bases, and 12 bases separated the two germline ends. This specimen comes from a study of shared clonotypes between healthy human individuals. Libraries were prepared by immunoSEQ multiplex PCR; TCRdb keeps only in-frame clonotypes and omits some of them. The table has approximately 2.5 million clones, approximately 94% seen once; the top ten hold about 0.13%. The V call is TRBV11-3, the J call TRBJ1-4; D gene ambiguous. Input material: naive CD4+ T cells sorted from blood. The subset denotes: CD45RA+ positively selected. This sequence was found in a man between 18 and 29 years old in good health. The CDR3 loop is CAYGTKEKLFF. CDR3 nucleotide sequence: TGTGCCTACGGTACGAAAGAAAAACTGTTTTTT.